Below, one T cell receptor beta chain is given with its context. Its antigen is not identified. After removal of 11 bases from V and 0 bases from J, the junction contained 4 bases not matched to a gene. This CDR3 contains 14 residues. Germline V gives CDR1 MNHNS, CDR2 SASEGT. The source of the sample is a study of cytomegalovirus exposure and HLA in healthy donors. Primers: 60 Vbeta forward and 13 Jbeta reverse. Sequencing was performed with immunoSEQ multiplex PCR; in TCRdb, only in-frame clones are kept and a portion is missing. The sample carries some 140,000 clones, less than 80% recorded once. Whole-study results and caveats: Later analysis reportedly placed an Asian-associated ancestry cluster below the roughly 680-donor mean in N-insertions.

Sequenced input: PBMCs. The chain carries TRBV6-1 and TRBJ2-6; 7 nucleotides line up with TRBD1. The clonotype was recovered from a man aged 35-49 years in good health and CMV-seropositive. The CDR3 DNA sequence: TGTGCCCAAGGGGGCCCCTCTGGGGCCAACGTCCTGACTTTC. It codes for CAQGGPSGANVLTF.